This note documents a single T cell receptor (beta chain) sequence. The target of this receptor is not known. Base qualities are not recorded, but no much larger clone differs from it by a single base. CDR1 and CDR2, per the germline V gene, are SGDLS and YYNGEE. The CDR3, cysteine through phenylalanine, is 16 amino acids long. The retained sequence is limited to the CDR3, 48 bases, with the frame set at the first base. The junction shows trimming of 4 bases on V and 5 bases on J, plus 21 bases between the germline ends. This sample was taken from a study of radiation and T cells in renal cell carcinoma (dated by TCRdb to the early 2020s). Regarding the research as a whole: In total, roughly 51 samples underwent TCR beta sequencing: approximately 26 tumors plus 27 peripheral blood samples. The final blood draw was performed at 4 weeks after radiation, at the same time as nephrectomy. Across all 50 or so samples, around 4,000,000 unique CDR3 nucleotide sequences, encoding about 2,700,000 unique CDR3 amino acid sequences, were identified.

Broader findings and caveats from the paper: Changes in the blood repertoire were not tracked past 4 weeks after treatment. Because the trial had a single-armed design, the trial could not examine how radiation dose or scheduling affected the TCR repertoire. In blood, the top tumor clonotypes increased between baseline and 2 weeks post-radiation and then shrank by 4 weeks, which suggests that tumor-resident clones expanded only transiently. Because pretreatment tumor biopsies were not available, the study could not determine whether clonotypes were already present within the tumor at baseline.

The time point tag for this specimen amounts to: blood 4 weeks post-SBRT, at nephrectomy. The label giving this sample's treatment or condition can be read as: 15 Gy SBRT to primary tumor, nephrectomy 4 weeks later. The samples were drawn from a clinical trial, where primary renal cell carcinomas were treated with 15 Gy of stereotactic body radiation therapy and then removed by nephrectomy 4 weeks afterward. To track tumor-enriched clonotypes, serial peripheral blood was sampled from radiation-treated patients at baseline and at 2 weeks and 4 weeks after SBRT. Renal cell carcinoma with clear cell pathology was present in all patients. Genomic DNA for TCR sequencing was prepared using the QIAamp DNA Blood Mini Kit (Qiagen). The analyses included only samples that passed all quality control checks. The immunoSEQ kit was used, according to the manufacturer's recommendations, to generate TCR beta libraries from genomic DNA. Library preparation used a first multiplex PCR with proprietary primers, then a second PCR adding unique barcodes, with bead cleanups after each round. A positive control reaction and a negative control reaction, both provided in the kit, were run with every batch of samples. The final libraries were assessed on an Agilent 4200 TapeStation D1000 ScreenTape, pooled by volume, and quantified by qPCR. Sequencing ran on an Illumina NextSeq500 with a MidOutput 150-cycle cartridge, using 156 Read1 and 15 Index1 cycles with kit custom primers. The pooled library was loaded at approximately 0.97 pM with roughly 19% PhiX control spiked in. Per the source publication's procedure: Vendor-processed data were analyzed in R, and a clonotype was defined as all T cells sharing the same CDR3 nucleotide sequence. For clone abundance analyses, frequencies were normalized to the 10,000 most abundant clones in each sample. Public T cell clones, averaging fewer than five per sample, were removed before analysis. Tumor-enriched clonotypes and baseline blood-enriched clonotypes were defined as those with an abundance difference of at least 32-fold between compartments. A beta-binomial differential abundance model was used to identify clonotypes that expanded or contracted between blood time points. The Baroni-Urbani and Buser coefficient was used to measure tumor-blood repertoire similarity, and groups were compared with two-tailed Wilcoxon tests in R. TCRdb stores this immuneACCESS table with in-frame sequences only. Part of the clones is absent; in the studies checked, under half of the shortfall reflects unresolved V genes, and no reason is known for the rest. V and J calls and clone size are as listed in that table; D and trimming were resolved from the DNA. The sample data list approximately 170,000 clones, and approximately 90% of these were observed just once. The top ten constitute around 11% of the sample.

The chain links TRBV9 with TRBJ1-2; the D gene is not confidently resolved. This specimen consisted of blood, obtained from a patient whose treatment included radiotherapy and nephrectomy. The clonotype comes from a woman aged 50 to 65 with renal cell carcinoma. The bases are TGTGCCAGCAGCCGGACCATATTAAAGACCGGTTATGGCTACACCTTC. Translated, this gives CASSRTILKTGYGYTF.